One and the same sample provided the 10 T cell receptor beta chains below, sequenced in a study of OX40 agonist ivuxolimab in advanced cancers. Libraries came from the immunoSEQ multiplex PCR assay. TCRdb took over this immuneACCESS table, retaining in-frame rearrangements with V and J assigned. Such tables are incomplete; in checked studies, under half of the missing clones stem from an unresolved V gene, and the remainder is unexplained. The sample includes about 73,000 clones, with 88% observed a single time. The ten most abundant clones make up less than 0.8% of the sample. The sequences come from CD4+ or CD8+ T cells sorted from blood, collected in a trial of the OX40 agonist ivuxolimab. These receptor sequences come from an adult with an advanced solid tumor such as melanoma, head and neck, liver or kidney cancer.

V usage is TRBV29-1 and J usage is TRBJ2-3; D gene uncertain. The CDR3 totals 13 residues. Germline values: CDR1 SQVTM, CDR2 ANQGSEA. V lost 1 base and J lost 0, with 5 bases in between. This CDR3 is CSVEGYSTDTQYF. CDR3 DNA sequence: TGCAGCGTTGAAGGGTACAGCACAGATACGCAGTATTTT.

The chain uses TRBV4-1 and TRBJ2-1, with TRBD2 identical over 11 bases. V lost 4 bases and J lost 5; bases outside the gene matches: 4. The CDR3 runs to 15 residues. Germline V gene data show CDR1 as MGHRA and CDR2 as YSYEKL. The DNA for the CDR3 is TGCGCCAGCAGCCCAACTAGCGGGAGCAACAATGAGCAGTTCTTC. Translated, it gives CASSPTSGSNNEQFF.

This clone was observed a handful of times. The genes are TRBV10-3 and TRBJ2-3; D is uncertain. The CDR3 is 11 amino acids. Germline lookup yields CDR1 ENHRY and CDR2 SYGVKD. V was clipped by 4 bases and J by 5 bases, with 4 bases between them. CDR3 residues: CAISGRDTQYF. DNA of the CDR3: TGTGCCATCAGTGGTAGAGATACGCAGTATTTT.

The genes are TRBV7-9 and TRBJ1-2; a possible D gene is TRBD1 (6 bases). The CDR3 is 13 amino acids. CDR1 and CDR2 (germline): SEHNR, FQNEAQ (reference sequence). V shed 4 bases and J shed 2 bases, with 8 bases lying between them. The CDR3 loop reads CASSSQGNYGYTF. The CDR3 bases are TGTGCCAGCAGCTCCCAGGGGAACTATGGCTACACCTTC.

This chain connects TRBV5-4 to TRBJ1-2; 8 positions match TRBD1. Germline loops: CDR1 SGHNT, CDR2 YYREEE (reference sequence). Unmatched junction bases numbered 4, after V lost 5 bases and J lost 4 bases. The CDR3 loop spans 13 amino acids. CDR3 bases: TGTGCCAGCAGATACGGGACAGGCTATGGCTACACCTTC. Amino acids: CASRYGTGYGYTF.

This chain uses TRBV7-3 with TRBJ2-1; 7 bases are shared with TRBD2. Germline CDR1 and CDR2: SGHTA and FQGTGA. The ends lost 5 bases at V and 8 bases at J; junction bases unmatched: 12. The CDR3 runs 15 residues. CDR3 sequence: CASSHGGGRADEQFF. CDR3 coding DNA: TGTGCCAGCAGCCATGGAGGAGGGAGGGCTGATGAGCAGTTCTTC.

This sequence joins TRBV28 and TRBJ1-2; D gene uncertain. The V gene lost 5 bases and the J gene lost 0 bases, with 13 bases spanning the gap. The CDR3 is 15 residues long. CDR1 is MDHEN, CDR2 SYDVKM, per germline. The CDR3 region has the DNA TGTGCCAGCAGTGCCCTCCGGACGGCTAACTATGGCTACACCTTC. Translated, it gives CASSALRTANYGYTF.

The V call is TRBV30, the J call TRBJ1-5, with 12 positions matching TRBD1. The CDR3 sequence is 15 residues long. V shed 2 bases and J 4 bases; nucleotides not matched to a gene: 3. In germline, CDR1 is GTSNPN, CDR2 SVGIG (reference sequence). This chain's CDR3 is CAWSKGQGANQPQHF. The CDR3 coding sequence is TGTGCCTGGAGTAAGGGACAGGGGGCGAATCAGCCCCAGCATTTT.

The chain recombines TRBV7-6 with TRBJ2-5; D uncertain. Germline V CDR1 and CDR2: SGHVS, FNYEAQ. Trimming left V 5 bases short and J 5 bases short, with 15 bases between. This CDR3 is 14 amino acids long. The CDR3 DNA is TGTGCCAGCAGCCCCAGACAATTAGGGGAGACCCAGTACTTC. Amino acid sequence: CASSPRQLGETQYF.

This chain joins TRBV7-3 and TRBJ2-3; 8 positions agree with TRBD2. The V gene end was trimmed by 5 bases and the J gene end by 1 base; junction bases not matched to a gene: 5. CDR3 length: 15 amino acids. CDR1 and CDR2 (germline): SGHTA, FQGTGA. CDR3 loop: CASSRYSGGTDTQYF. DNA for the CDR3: TGTGCCAGCAGCCGCTATAGCGGGGGCACAGATACGCAGTATTTT.